These 21 T cell receptor beta chains came from one sample sequenced in a study of naive and memory T cell subsets. Two oligonucleotides, mixed equimolar, formed the beta constant-region primer covering TRBC1 and TRBC2. Ligated cDNA was amplified by four rounds of PCR with nested alpha and beta constant-region primers and SP2. TCRdb used MiXCR to reprocess the UMI-ligation and nested PCR reads, holding one entry per CDR3 protein. The sample carries approximately 20,000 distinct CDR3 sequences, roughly 10% recorded once. The sample was central memory CD8+ T cells from blood. The receptors here all came from a human donor in good health.

This clonotype was detected only a few times. The chain employs TRBV12-3 or TRBV12-4 and TRBJ2-3, with a weak D call TRBD2 (5 bases). The CDR3 has 16 residues. The V end was cut by 6 bases, the J end by 5 bases, with 21 bases between. The CDR3 DNA follows: TGTGCCAGCAGCTTTTCCCTCGGCGGGCTCCAAGATACGCAGTATTTT. Its protein is CASSFSLGGLQDTQYF.

This clonotype is classed as large. The chain couples TRBV2 to TRBJ2-5; 7 nucleotides agree with TRBD2. Germline V lookup: CDR1 SNHLY, CDR2 FYNNEI. V shed 3 bases and J 4 bases; nucleotides not matched to a gene: 11. This CDR3 spans 16 amino acids. The CDR3 loop is CASSEGGMIGLETQYF. Written as DNA, the CDR3 is TGTGCCAGCAGTGAGGGAGGGATGATTGGGCTAGAGACCCAGTACTTC.

This clonotype was observed a handful of times. The chain uses TRBV28 and TRBJ2-5; TRBD1 aligns across 8 bases. Germline V lookup: CDR1 MDHEN, CDR2 SYDVKM. The CDR3 has 15 residues. V dropped 4 bases and J dropped 1; count of bases not matched to a gene: 5. The CDR3 sequence: CASSYYQGAQETQYF. CDR3 sequence (DNA): TGTGCCAGCAGTTATTATCAGGGGGCCCAAGAGACCCAGTACTTC.

For this clonotype: This clone may be a read error of a much larger clone one base away. The chain is built from TRBV12-3 or TRBV12-4 and TRBJ2-7; D may correspond to TRBD1 or TRBD2 (6 bases each). CDR3 length: 12 amino acids. CDR3 amino acids: CASTQAGGEQNF. CDR3 in DNA: TGTGCCAGCACCCAAGCCGGGGGCGAGCAGAACTTC.

There are many counts of this clonotype. CDR3 bases: TGTGCCAGCAGCATGAGGAAAGAAACCTTATACGAGCAGTACTTC. Translating gives CASSMRKETLYEQYF. The chain couples TRBV12-3 or TRBV12-4 to TRBJ2-7; no firm D call. This CDR3 has 15 residues. V lost 6 bases, J lost 4 bases, and 19 bases lay in between.

The rearrangement links TRBV25-1 to TRBJ1-5; D may be TRBD1 (5 bases). The V and J ends lost 4 bases and 4 bases respectively, with 11 bases between them. The CDR3 loop spans 14 amino acids. Germline V gives CDR1 MGHDK, CDR2 SYGVNS. The CDR3 protein is CASSARDGNQPQHF. CDR3 coding DNA: TGTGCCAGCAGTGCCCGGGACGGAAATCAGCCCCAGCATTTT.

Only a few counts were recorded for this clonotype. The V gene is TRBV27, the J gene TRBJ2-7; D may be TRBD1 or TRBD2 (6 bases each). The germline V and J ends were trimmed by 3 bases and 5 bases, with 11 bases remaining between them. This CDR3 is built from 13 residues. Germline CDR1 and CDR2: MNHEY and SMNVEV (reference sequence). The CDR3 here is CASSLGGGNEQYF. The CDR3 DNA reads as TGTGCCAGCAGTTTGGGGGGCGGCAACGAGCAGTACTTC.

By sample fraction, this clonotype is medium-sized. This chain uses TRBV4-3 with TRBJ1-6; no clear D gene. Per the germline V gene, CDR1 is LGHNA and CDR2 is YSLEER. The CDR3 has 16 amino acids. V lost 2 bases, J lost 3 bases, and 11 bases lay in between. CDR3 sequence reads: CASSQQDWDYNSPLHF. For the CDR3, the DNA is TGCGCCAGCAGCCAACAAGACTGGGACTATAATTCACCCCTCCACTTT.

This chain connects TRBV29-1 to TRBJ2-7; D perhaps matches TRBD2 (5 bases). Deletions cut 5 bases from V and 5 bases from J, with 10 bases between. The CDR3 sequence is 11 residues long. CDR1 is SQVTM, CDR2 ANQGSEA, per germline. DNA of the CDR3: TGCAGCGTTCCGGGATTTGACGAGCAGTACTTC. The encoded protein is CSVPGFDEQYF.

This clonotype was seen repeatedly, ten times or more. V and J are TRBV24-1 and TRBJ1-1, with D possibly being TRBD1 (5 bases). This CDR3 has 12 residues. Deletions cut 7 bases from V and 1 base from J, with 6 bases between. Germline V CDR1 and CDR2: KGHDR, SFDVKD. The CDR3, as DNA: TGTGCCACCAGGGGGGAGAACACTGAAGCTTTCTTT. It specifies CATRGENTEAFF.

The chain couples TRBV7-9 to TRBJ1-4; D gene uncertain. Germline V lookup: CDR1 SEHNR, CDR2 FQNEAQ (reference sequence). Trimming left V 6 bases short and J 6 bases short, with 20 bases between. This CDR3 comprises 16 residues. The CDR3 loop is CASSHPQKGSDEKLFF. CDR3 coding DNA: TGTGCCAGCAGTCACCCACAGAAAGGGAGCGATGAAAAACTGTTTTTT.

A few counts support this clonotype. V and J are TRBV7-2 and TRBJ1-2; a possible D gene is TRBD1 (6 bases). Between the trimmed V and J ends, which lost 5 bases and 1 base, there was a span of 14 bases. From germline, CDR1 is SGHTA and CDR2 FQGNSA. The CDR3 extends over 15 amino acids. The CDR3 spells CASSPEGGLNYGYTF. CDR3 in DNA: TGTGCCAGCAGCCCCGAGGGGGGACTTAACTATGGCTACACCTTC.

Ten or more counts support this clonotype. In DNA form, the CDR3 reads TGCGCCAGCAGCTTGGGTCCGGGGTCCGGTAACTATGGCTACACCTTC. Its protein product is CASSLGPGSGNYGYTF. The chain has TRBV5-1 and TRBJ1-2; D ambiguous. The CDR3 runs to 16 residues. V lost 0 bases, J lost 1 base, and 13 bases lay in between. Germline-derived CDR1 and CDR2 are SGHRS and YFSETQ.

For this clonotype: At one end, the junction sequence differs from germline, possibly due to a read error. The chain links TRBV2 to TRBJ2-5, with 8 bases matching TRBD1. Germline V gene data show CDR1 as SNHLY and CDR2 as FYNNEI. This CDR3 comprises 16 residues. The CDR3 DNA reads TGTGACAGCAGAGAGGGTCGACAGGGGAGGTTGGAGACCCAGTACTTC. It codes for CDSREGRQGRLETQYF.

In this sample, this clonotype turned up a few times. The rearrangement joins TRBV5-1 to TRBJ1-4, with 7 bases lining up with TRBD1. CDR1 SGHRS and CDR2 YFSETQ come from the germline V gene. V gave up 3 bases and J gave up 3 bases; unmatched junction bases: 5. The CDR3 length is 15 residues. For the CDR3, the DNA is TGCGCCAGCAGCTGGACGACAGGGTCTAATGAAAAACTGTTTTTT. Residues: CASSWTTGSNEKLFF.

This clonotype was observed many times. The chain couples TRBV20-1 to TRBJ2-3; D is perhaps TRBD1 or TRBD2 (5 bases each). CDR3 length: 15 amino acids. Germline CDR1 reads DFQATT; CDR2 reads SNEGSKA (reference sequence). V dropped 0 bases and J dropped 4 bases, with 14 bases sitting between them. The CDR3 protein is CSARDLGRDADTQYF. The DNA for the CDR3 is TGCAGTGCTAGAGATCTGGGTAGGGACGCAGATACGCAGTATTTT.

This clonotype showed up many times. This sequence joins TRBV20-1 and TRBJ2-7; D is ambiguous. CDR1 is DFQATT, CDR2 SNEGSKA, per germline (reference sequence). The CDR3 contains 12 residues. V was cut by 0 bases and J by 3 bases, with 6 bases left in between. CDR3 sequence (DNA): TGCAGTGCTAGAGAGGTCAGCTACGAGCAGTACTTC. It yields the protein CSAREVSYEQYF.

This clonotype was seen more than once but under ten times. This chain links TRBV7-9 with TRBJ2-5; D gene uncertain. Trimming took 7 bases from V and 3 from J, leaving 6 bases between them. CDR3 length equals 11 residues. Germline V lookup: CDR1 SEHNR, CDR2 FQNEAQ (reference sequence). The CDR3 here is CASTQKETQYF. In DNA form, the CDR3 reads TGTGCCAGCACCCAAAAAGAGACCCAGTACTTC.

This clonotype has at least ten counts. The chain combines TRBV6-2 or TRBV6-3 with TRBJ2-1, with TRBD2 as a possible D gene (6 bases). The germline V gene has CDR1 MNHEY and CDR2 SVGEGT. Trimming pared 4 bases from V and 0 bases from J, leaving 10 bases between. The CDR3 sequence is 15 residues long. This CDR3 reads CASSLEGNSYNEQFF. DNA for the CDR3: TGTGCCAGCAGTTTGGAGGGGAACTCCTACAATGAGCAGTTCTTC.

The chain employs TRBV9 and TRBJ2-1; TRBD2 matches at 14 bases. Per the germline V gene, CDR1 is SGDLS and CDR2 is YYNGEE. This CDR3 region has 16 residues. The V gene end was trimmed by 1 base and the J gene end by 10 bases; junction bases not matched to a gene: 7. Written as DNA, the CDR3 is TGTGCCAGCAGCGTACGACTAGCGGGAGGGCCGGGCGAGCAGTTCTTC. It translates to CASSVRLAGGPGEQFF.

Within the sample, this clonotype is medium-sized. The chain joins TRBV20-1 to TRBJ1-6, with 7 bases matching TRBD1. The CDR3 covers 14 residues. Unmatched junction bases numbered 11, after V lost 8 bases and J lost 7 bases. Germline V gene sequence: CDR1 DFQATT, CDR2 SNEGSKA (reference sequence). The CDR3 is CSSQGGGENSPLHF. CDR3 nucleotides: TGCAGTTCTCAGGGGGGAGGGGAAAATTCACCCCTCCACTTT.